These 27 T cell receptor beta chains were sequenced from one sample in a study of T cell responses to AZD1222 COVID-19 vaccine. The protocol was immunoSEQ multiplex PCR, while the TCRdb copy is restricted to in-frame clones and leaves out a portion. Here the sample spans approximately 150,000 clones, roughly nine tenths being singletons. Specimen: peripheral blood, collected 28 days after the second AZD1222 dose. The origin of the receptors is an adult who received the AZD1222 COVID-19 vaccine.

The rearrangement links TRBV11-2 to TRBJ2-3; D possibly matches TRBD1 or TRBD2 (6 bases each). The V end lost 5 bases, the J end lost 4 bases, and 19 bases lay between the germline ends. Germline V lookup: CDR1 SGHAT, CDR2 FQNNGV. The CDR3 is 16 residues long. CDR3 sequence (DNA): TGTGCCAGCAGCCCCTCAACAGGGAGGTCCCCAGATACGCAGTATTTT. Its protein is CASSPSTGRSPDTQYF.

The chain joins TRBV3-1 (or the pseudogene TRBV3-2) to TRBJ1-1; 9 nucleotides align to TRBD1. Trimming removed 0 bases from V and 5 bases from J; junction bases left unmatched: 13. Germline CDR1 is LGHDT and CDR2 is YNNKEL (reference sequence). This CDR3 spans 18 amino acids. CDR3 in amino acids: CASSQDLFQRDRDTEAFF. In DNA, the CDR3 is TGTGCCAGCAGCCAAGATCTATTCCAACGGGACAGGGATACTGAAGCTTTCTTT.

The rearrangement links TRBV7-8 to TRBJ2-5; no definite D call. Germline V gene lookup returns CDR1 SGHVS and CDR2 FQNEAQ. The CDR3 extends over 13 amino acids. V shed 3 bases and J shed 5 bases, with 10 bases lying between them. CDR3 sequence reads: CASSFGLVETQYF. DNA of the CDR3: TGTGCCAGCAGCTTCGGTCTCGTGGAGACCCAGTACTTC.

DNA for the CDR3: TGCAGTGCTAGTCGGACAGGGTCAGAGACCCAGTACTTC. It translates to CSASRTGSETQYF. The rearrangement uses TRBV20-1 and TRBJ2-5, with 8 bases identical to TRBD1. CDR3 length: 13 amino acids. Per the germline V gene, CDR1 is DFQATT and CDR2 is SNEGSKA (reference sequence). J gave up 4 bases and V 3 bases, and 4 bases lay outside the gene matches.

The V gene is TRBV19, the J gene TRBJ2-1; D may be TRBD2 (6 bases). Trimming shortened V by 3 bases and J by 14 bases, and 14 bases separated the two germline ends. CDR1 LNHDA and CDR2 SQIVND come from the germline V gene (reference sequence). The CDR3 length is 12 residues. The CDR3 DNA follows: TGTGCCAGTAGTATGGTGGGACGGACTAAGTTCTTC. This codes for CASSMVGRTKFF.

This sequence joins TRBV7-2 and TRBJ1-2, with 7 bases matching TRBD1. CDR3 length equals 16 residues. The ends lost 0 bases at V and 8 bases at J; junction bases unmatched: 12. From germline, CDR1 is SGHTA and CDR2 FQGNSA. CDR3 in DNA: TGTGCCAGCAGCTTAGCGCGGGGACAGAGACCCAGGGGCTACACCTTC. Residues: CASSLARGQRPRGYTF.

The chain recombines TRBV4-3 with TRBJ2-1; D possibly corresponds to TRBD2 (7 bases). This CDR3 region has 18 residues. CDR1 is LGHNA and CDR2 is YSLEER in the germline V gene. Deletions cut 4 bases from V and 0 bases from J, with 19 bases between. CDR3 region: CASSLLGEGESSYNEQFF. The CDR3 DNA follows: TGCGCCAGCAGCCTCCTGGGGGAGGGGGAGAGCTCCTACAATGAGCAGTTCTTC.

This chain uses TRBV15 with TRBJ2-3; 9 positions agree with TRBD2. CDR1 is LNHNV, CDR2 YYDKDF, per germline (reference sequence). The CDR3 length is 16 residues. The J segment lost 2 bases and the V segment lost 0 bases, leaving 3 bases of the junction unmatched. The CDR3 bases are TGTGCCACCAGCAGAGACCTAGCGGGAAACACAGATACGCAGTATTTT. It yields the protein CATSRDLAGNTDTQYF.

V gene TRBV19 combines with J gene TRBJ2-3; the D call may be TRBD1 or TRBD2 (5 bases each). Germline V gene lookup returns CDR1 LNHDA and CDR2 SQIVND (reference sequence). V shed 4 bases and J shed 0 bases, with 11 bases lying between them. This CDR3 region has 15 residues. DNA of the CDR3: TGTGCCAGTAGTAATAGAGGGGCGAGCACAGATACGCAGTATTTT. It yields the protein CASSNRGASTDTQYF.

V usage is TRBV7-9 and J usage is TRBJ2-2; a weak D match, TRBD1 (6 bases). The CDR3 spans 13 residues. The germline V and J ends were trimmed by 4 bases and 5 bases, with 8 bases remaining between them. Germline CDR1 reads SEHNR; CDR2 reads FQNEAQ (reference sequence). The CDR3 DNA follows: TGTGCCAGCAGCTCAACAGGGACCGGGGAGCTGTTTTTT. The encoded protein is CASSSTGTGELFF. Full variable domain (outside the CDR3, taken from reference TRBV7-9 and TRBJ2-2): DTGVSQNPRHKITKRGQNVTFRCDPISEHNRLYWYRQTLGQGPEFLTYFQNEAQLEKSRLLSDRFSAERPKGSFSTLEIQRTEQGDSAMYLCASSSTGTGELFFGEGSRLTVL.

The chain is built from TRBV28 and TRBJ2-7, with TRBD2 identical over 10 bases. The length of the CDR3 is 16 residues. CDR1 is MDHEN and CDR2 is SYDVKM in the germline V gene. Trimming at V came to 6 bases and at J to 3 bases, leaving 11 bases not matched to a gene. The chain's CDR3 is CASSSAGTSEFYEQYF. CDR3 bases: TGTGCCAGCAGCTCAGCCGGGACTAGCGAATTCTACGAGCAGTACTTC.

The chain carries TRBV3-1 (or the pseudogene TRBV3-2) and TRBJ2-7, with D tentatively TRBD1 or TRBD2 (5 bases each). The CDR3 loop spans 15 amino acids. Germline CDR1 is LGHDT and CDR2 is YNNKEL (reference sequence). Trimming stripped 4 bases from V and 0 bases from J, with 13 bases between. CDR3 DNA: TGTGCCAGCAGCCTCGGGACGGTTAGCTCCTACGAGCAGTACTTC. Amino acid sequence: CASSLGTVSSYEQYF.

The rearrangement joins TRBV11-3 to TRBJ2-2; TRBD2 matches 8 bases. CDR1 is SGHNT, CDR2 YENEEA, per germline. Losses at the gene ends were 0 bases for V and 9 bases for J; bases not matched to a gene: 6. The CDR3 runs to 15 residues. The CDR3, as DNA: TGTGCCAGCAGCTTAGAACGGGAGGGCCGGCGGGAGCTGTTTTTT. Translation: CASSLEREGRRELFF.

The CDR3 protein is CASSERRTSGNTIYF. CDR3 in DNA: TGTGCCAGCAGTGAGCGGCGGACCTCTGGAAACACCATATATTTT. J is TRBJ1-3 and V is TRBV2; D not resolved. The V and J ends lost 3 bases and 0 bases respectively, with 9 bases between them. The CDR3 runs 15 residues. Germline V gene lookup returns CDR1 SNHLY and CDR2 FYNNEI.

The chain links TRBV9 to TRBJ2-1; D remains ambiguous. V was cut by 7 bases and J by 6 bases, with 14 bases left in between. Germline CDR1 and CDR2: SGDLS and YYNGEE. CDR3 length: 13 residues. CDR3 protein: CASPGLPPNEQFF. CDR3 nucleotide sequence: TGTGCCAGCCCGGGCCTCCCACCCAATGAGCAGTTCTTC.

This rearrangement joins TRBV10-1 to TRBJ1-2; TRBD1 matches at 7 bases. The CDR3 contains 14 residues. CDR1 is WNHNN, CDR2 SYGVQD, per germline (reference sequence). V lost 2 bases to trimming and J lost 7 bases; unmatched junction nucleotides: 7. The CDR3: CASSEDRVRGGYTF. CDR3 DNA: TGCGCCAGCAGTGAGGACAGGGTTAGGGGTGGCTACACCTTC.

J is TRBJ1-3 and V is TRBV19; a weak D match, TRBD1 (5 bases). The germline V gene has CDR1 LNHDA and CDR2 SQIVND (reference sequence). This CDR3 is built from 14 residues. CDR3 nucleotide sequence: TGTGCTGGTTCTACAGGAGACTCTGGAAACACCATATATTTT. Translation: CAGSTGDSGNTIYF. Complete variable domain (other parts from reference TRBV19 and TRBJ1-3): DGGITQSPKYLFRKEGQNVTLSCEQNLNHDAMYWYRQDPGQGLRLIYYSQIVNDFQKGDIAEGYSVSREKKESFPLTVTSAQKNPTAFYLCAGSTGDSGNTIYFGEGSWLTVV.

The rearrangement joins TRBV19 to TRBJ2-2; 13 bases match TRBD2. V lost 3 bases and J lost 4; bases outside the gene matches: 11. CDR1 and CDR2 from the germline V gene are LNHDA and SQIVND (reference sequence). CDR3 length equals 19 residues. The CDR3: CASSISGLAGEGSTGELFF. The CDR3 DNA is TGTGCCAGTAGTATCTCCGGACTAGCGGGAGAGGGAAGCACCGGGGAGCTGTTTTTT.

V gene TRBV9 combines with J gene TRBJ2-7; no firm D call. CDR1 and CDR2 from the germline V gene are SGDLS and YYNGEE. This CDR3 contains 12 residues. Trimming left V 4 bases short and J 5 bases short, with 10 bases between. CDR3 sequence reads: CASSQKDHEQYF. CDR3 bases: TGTGCCAGCAGCCAGAAGGACCACGAGCAGTACTTC. Together with reference TRBV9 and TRBJ2-7, the CDR3 gives the full variable domain: DSGVTQTPKHLITATGQRVTLRCSPRSGDLSVYWYQQSLDQGLQFLIQYYNGEERAKGNILERFSAQQFPDLHSELNLSSLELGDSALYFCASSQKDHEQYFGPGTRLTVT.

The V call is TRBV10-3, the J call TRBJ2-1, with 7 nucleotides matching TRBD1. With 3 bases clipped from V and 0 bases from J, the junction kept 5 bases outside the gene matches. Germline lookup yields CDR1 ENHRY and CDR2 SYGVKD. The CDR3 is 16 residues long. Here the CDR3 DNA reads TGTGCCATCAGTGATGGACAGGATACCTCCTACAATGAGCAGTTCTTC. This gives the protein CAISDGQDTSYNEQFF.

A few counts support this clone. This chain connects TRBV28 to TRBJ2-7, with D hard to call. CDR3 length equals 13 residues. V gave up 6 bases and J gave up 2 bases, with 11 bases separating them. Germline CDR1 is MDHEN and CDR2 is SYDVKM. The CDR3 protein is CASRPRVTYEQYF. For the CDR3, the DNA is TGTGCCAGCAGGCCTAGGGTGACCTACGAGCAGTACTTC.

This clone has only one observation. The chain links TRBV6-5 to TRBJ1-4, with D tentatively TRBD1 (6 bases). The CDR3 spans 13 residues. Germline V gene lookup returns CDR1 MNHEY and CDR2 SVGAGI. Between the trimmed V and J ends, which lost 6 bases and 6 bases, there was a span of 11 bases. CDR3 in amino acids: CASRQGYDEKLFF. The CDR3 bases are TGTGCCAGCAGACAGGGTTACGATGAAAAACTGTTTTTT.

This rearrangement joins TRBV7-2 to TRBJ1-1; 7 nucleotides match TRBD1. Germline V lookup: CDR1 SGHTA, CDR2 FQGNSA. The J segment lost 12 bases and the V segment lost 4 bases, leaving 11 bases of the junction unmatched. This CDR3 has 13 residues. CDR3 nucleotide sequence: TGTGCCAGCAGCTCACGACAGGGTGGTATATCTTTCTTT. Protein product: CASSSRQGGISFF.

This rearrangement joins TRBV30 to TRBJ2-5; D is perhaps TRBD2 (7 bases). This CDR3 has 14 amino acids. The V end was cut by 5 bases, the J end by 6 bases, with 19 bases between. Per germline, CDR1 GTSNPN and CDR2 SVGIG (reference sequence). CDR3 DNA: TGTGCCTGGGGGGGGGCCTTCCGGCGGCAGACCCAGTACTTC. It yields the protein CAWGGAFRRQTQYF.

The chain has TRBV6-5 and TRBJ2-6; a possible D gene is TRBD1 (5 bases). The CDR3 length is 15 residues. Trimming took 5 bases from V and 4 from J, leaving 12 bases between them. The germline CDR1 and CDR2 sequences are MNHEY and SVGAGI. CDR3 nucleotide sequence: TGTGCCAGCAGTCCCAGGGATTACGGGGCCAACGTCCTGACTTTC. The encoded protein is CASSPRDYGANVLTF.

This clone appeared a single time. The V and J genes are TRBV7-9 and TRBJ1-3; D remains ambiguous. CDR3 length: 12 residues. The V gene's germline CDR1 is SEHNR and CDR2 FQNEAQ (reference sequence). Trimming stripped 2 bases from V and 2 bases from J, with 1 base between. The CDR3 spells CASSLTGNTIYF. In nucleotides, the CDR3 is TGTGCCAGCAGCTTAACTGGAAACACCATATATTTT. Full variable domain (outside the CDR3, taken from reference TRBV7-9 and TRBJ1-3): DTGVSQNPRHKITKRGQNVTFRCDPISEHNRLYWYRQTLGQGPEFLTYFQNEAQLEKSRLLSDRFSAERPKGSFSTLEIQRTEQGDSAMYLCASSLTGNTIYFGEGSWLTVV.

The rearrangement uses TRBV11-2 and TRBJ2-7; D not resolved. The CDR3 is 15 amino acids. Germline assignment: CDR1 SGHAT and CDR2 FQNNGV. V lost 7 bases and J lost 1, with 17 bases in between. CDR3 sequence (DNA): TGTGCCAGCACCCCGTGGACCCGGGTTTCCTACGAGCAGTACTTC. Translating it yields CASTPWTRVSYEQYF.